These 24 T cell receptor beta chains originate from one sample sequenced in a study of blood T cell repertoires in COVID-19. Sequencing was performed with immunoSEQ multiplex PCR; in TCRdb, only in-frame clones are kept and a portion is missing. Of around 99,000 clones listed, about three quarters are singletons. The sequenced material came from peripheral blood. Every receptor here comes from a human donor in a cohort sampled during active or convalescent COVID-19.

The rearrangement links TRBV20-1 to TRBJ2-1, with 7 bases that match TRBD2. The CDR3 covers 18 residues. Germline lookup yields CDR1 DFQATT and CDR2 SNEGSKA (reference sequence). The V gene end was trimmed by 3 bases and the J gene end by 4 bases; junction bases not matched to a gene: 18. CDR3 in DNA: TGCAGTGCTAGTCCCTCTATGCTCCTAGCGGTGGGTTACAATGAGCAGTTCTTC. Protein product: CSASPSMLLAVGYNEQFF.

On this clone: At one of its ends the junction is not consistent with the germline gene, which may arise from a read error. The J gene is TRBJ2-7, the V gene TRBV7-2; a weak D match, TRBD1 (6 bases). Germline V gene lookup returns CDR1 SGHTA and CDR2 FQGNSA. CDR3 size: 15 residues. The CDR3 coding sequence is TGTGCCAGCAGCTTAGGCTCAGGGGTGGTCTACGAGCGGTACTTC. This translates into CASSLGSGVVYERYF. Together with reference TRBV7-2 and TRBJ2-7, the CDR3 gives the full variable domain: GAGVSQSPSNKVTEKGKDVELRCDPISGHTALYWYRQSLGQGLEFLIYFQGNSAPDKSGLPSDRFSAERTGGSVSTLTIQRTQQEDSAVYLCASSLGSGVVYERYFGPGTRLTVT.

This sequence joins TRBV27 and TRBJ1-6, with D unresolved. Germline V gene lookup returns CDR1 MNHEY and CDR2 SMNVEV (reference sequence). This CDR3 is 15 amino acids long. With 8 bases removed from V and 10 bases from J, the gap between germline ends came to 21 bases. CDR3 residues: CASQITQGARSPLHF. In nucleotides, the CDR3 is TGTGCCAGCCAGATTACTCAAGGCGCGAGGTCACCCCTCCACTTT.

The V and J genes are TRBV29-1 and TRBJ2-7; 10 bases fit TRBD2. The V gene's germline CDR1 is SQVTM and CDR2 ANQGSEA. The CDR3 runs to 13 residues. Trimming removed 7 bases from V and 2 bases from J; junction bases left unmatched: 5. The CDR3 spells CSAAAGGPYEQYF. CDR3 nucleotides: TGCAGCGCGGCAGCGGGAGGGCCCTACGAGCAGTACTTC.

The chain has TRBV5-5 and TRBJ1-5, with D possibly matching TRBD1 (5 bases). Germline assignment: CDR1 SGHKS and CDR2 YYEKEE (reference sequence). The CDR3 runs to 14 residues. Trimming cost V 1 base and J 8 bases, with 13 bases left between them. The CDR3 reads CASSLLSGLEPQHF. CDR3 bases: TGTGCCAGCAGCTTGTTGTCAGGGTTAGAGCCCCAGCATTTT.

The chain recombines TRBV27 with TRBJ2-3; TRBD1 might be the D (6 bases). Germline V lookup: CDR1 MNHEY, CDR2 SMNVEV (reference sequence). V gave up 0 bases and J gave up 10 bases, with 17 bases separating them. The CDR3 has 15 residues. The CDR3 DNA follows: TGTGCCAGCAGTTTATCGAGACAGGTTGTCGGGTCGCAGTATTTT. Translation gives CASSLSRQVVGSQYF.

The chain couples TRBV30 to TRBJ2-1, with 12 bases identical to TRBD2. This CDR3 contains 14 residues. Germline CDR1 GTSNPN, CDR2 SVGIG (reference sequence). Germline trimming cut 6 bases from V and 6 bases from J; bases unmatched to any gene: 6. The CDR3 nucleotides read TGTGCCTGTCAACGACTAGCGGGAGCCAATGAGCAGTTCTTC. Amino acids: CACQRLAGANEQFF. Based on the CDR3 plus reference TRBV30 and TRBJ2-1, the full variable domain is SQTIHQWPATLVQPVGSPLSLECTVEGTSNPNLYWYRQAAGRGLQLLFYSVGIGQISSEVPQNLSASRPQDRQFILSSKKLLLSDSGFYLCACQRLAGANEQFFGPGTRLTVL.

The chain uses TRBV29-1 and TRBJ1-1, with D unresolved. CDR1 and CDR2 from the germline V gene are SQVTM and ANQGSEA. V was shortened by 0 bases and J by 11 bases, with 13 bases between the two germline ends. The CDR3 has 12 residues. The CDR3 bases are TGCAGCGTTGAAGATGTAACAGTCTTGGCTTTCTTT. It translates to CSVEDVTVLAFF.

The CDR3 bases are TGTGCCAGCAGTAGCCCGGGACAGGGCACCTACGAGCAGTACTTC. Protein: CASSSPGQGTYEQYF. This rearrangement joins TRBV25-1 to TRBJ2-7; 9 bases fit TRBD1. CDR1 and CDR2 from the germline V gene are MGHDK and SYGVNS. The CDR3 contains 15 residues. J lost 2 bases, V lost 5 bases, and 7 bases had no gene match.

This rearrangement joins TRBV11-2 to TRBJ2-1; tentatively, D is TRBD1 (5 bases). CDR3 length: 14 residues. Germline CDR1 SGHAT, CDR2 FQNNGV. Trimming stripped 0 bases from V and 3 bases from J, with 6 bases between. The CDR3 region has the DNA TGTGCCAGCAGCTTAGACAGGGACTACAATGAGCAGTTCTTC. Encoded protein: CASSLDRDYNEQFF.

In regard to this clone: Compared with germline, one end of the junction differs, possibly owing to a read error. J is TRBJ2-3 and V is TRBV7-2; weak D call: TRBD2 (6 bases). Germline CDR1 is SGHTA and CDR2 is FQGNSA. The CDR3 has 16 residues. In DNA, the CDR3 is TGTGCCAGCAGCTTAGCTACACCTGGGGTCGGAGGGGTGGTCAATTTT. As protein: CASSLATPGVGGVVNF.

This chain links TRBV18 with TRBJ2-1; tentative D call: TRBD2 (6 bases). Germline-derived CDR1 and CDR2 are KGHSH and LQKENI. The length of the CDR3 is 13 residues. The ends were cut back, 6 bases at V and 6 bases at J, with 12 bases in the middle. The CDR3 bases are TGTGCCAGCTCGCCGGGAGACAGCAATGAGCAGTTCTTC. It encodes CASSPGDSNEQFF.

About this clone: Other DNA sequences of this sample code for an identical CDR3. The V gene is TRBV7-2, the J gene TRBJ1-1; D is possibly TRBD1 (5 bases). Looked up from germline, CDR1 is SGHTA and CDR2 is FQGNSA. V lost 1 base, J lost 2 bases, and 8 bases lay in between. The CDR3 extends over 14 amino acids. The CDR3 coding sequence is TGTGCCAGCAGCTTAGGACAGAGCAACACTGAAGCTTTCTTT. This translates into CASSLGQSNTEAFF.

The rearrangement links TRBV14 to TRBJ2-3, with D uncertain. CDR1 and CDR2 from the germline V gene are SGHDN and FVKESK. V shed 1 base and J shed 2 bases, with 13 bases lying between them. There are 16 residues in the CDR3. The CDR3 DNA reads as TGTGCCAGCAGCCAAGTTCAACAGATACACACAGATACGCAGTATTTT. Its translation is CASSQVQQIHTDTQYF.

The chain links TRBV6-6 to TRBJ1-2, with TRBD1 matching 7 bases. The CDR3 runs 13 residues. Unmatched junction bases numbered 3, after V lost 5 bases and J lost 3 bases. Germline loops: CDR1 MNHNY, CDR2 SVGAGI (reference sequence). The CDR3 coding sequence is TGTGCCAGCAGTCCGGGACAGCACTATGGCTACACCTTC. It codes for CASSPGQHYGYTF.

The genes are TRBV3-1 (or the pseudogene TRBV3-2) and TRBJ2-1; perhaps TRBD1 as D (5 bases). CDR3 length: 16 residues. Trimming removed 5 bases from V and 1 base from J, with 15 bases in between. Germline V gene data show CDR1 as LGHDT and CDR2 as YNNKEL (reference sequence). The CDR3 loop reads CASSKNQGTSYNEQFF. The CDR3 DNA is TGTGCCAGCAGCAAAAATCAGGGTACGTCCTACAATGAGCAGTTCTTC.

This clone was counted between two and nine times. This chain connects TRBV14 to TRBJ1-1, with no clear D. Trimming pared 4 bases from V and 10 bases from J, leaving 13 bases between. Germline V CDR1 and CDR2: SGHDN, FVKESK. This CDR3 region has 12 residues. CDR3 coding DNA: TGTGCCAGCAGCCCCAGAGGTTTCGTAGCTTTCTTT. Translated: CASSPRGFVAFF.

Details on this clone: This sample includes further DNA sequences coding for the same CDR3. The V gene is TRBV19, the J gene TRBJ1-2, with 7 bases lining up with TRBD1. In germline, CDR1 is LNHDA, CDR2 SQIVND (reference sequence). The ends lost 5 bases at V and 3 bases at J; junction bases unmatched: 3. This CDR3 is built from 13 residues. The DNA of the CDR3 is TGTGCCAGTAGTGCGACAGGGTACTATGGCTACACCTTC. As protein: CASSATGYYGYTF.

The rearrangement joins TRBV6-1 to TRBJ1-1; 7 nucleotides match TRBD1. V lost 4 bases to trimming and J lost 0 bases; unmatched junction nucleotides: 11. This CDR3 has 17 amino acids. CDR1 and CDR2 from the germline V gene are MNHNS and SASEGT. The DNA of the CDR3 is TGTGCCAGCAGTGCACTCCGGGGGGGACAGTTGAACACTGAAGCTTTCTTT. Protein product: CASSALRGGQLNTEAFF.

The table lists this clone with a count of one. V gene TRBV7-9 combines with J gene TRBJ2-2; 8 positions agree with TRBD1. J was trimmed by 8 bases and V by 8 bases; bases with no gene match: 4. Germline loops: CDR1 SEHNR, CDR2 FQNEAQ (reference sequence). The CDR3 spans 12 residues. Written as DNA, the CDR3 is TGTGCCAGCGACAGGGGTTCGGGGGAGCTGTTTTTT. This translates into CASDRGSGELFF.

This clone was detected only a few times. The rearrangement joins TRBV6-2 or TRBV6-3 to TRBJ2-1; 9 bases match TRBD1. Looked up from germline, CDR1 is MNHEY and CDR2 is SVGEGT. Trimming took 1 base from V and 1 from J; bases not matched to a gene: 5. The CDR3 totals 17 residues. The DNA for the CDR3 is TGTGCCAGCAGTTACTTAGCCGGGACAGGGTCCTACAATGAGCAGTTCTTC. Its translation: CASSYLAGTGSYNEQFF.

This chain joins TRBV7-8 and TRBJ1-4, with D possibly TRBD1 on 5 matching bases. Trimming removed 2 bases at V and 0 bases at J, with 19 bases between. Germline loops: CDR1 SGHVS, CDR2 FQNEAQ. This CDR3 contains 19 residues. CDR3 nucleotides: TGTGCCAGCAGCTTATTCGCTCAGGGCGTAGTTGCAACTAATGAAAAACTGTTTTTT. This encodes CASSLFAQGVVATNEKLFF.

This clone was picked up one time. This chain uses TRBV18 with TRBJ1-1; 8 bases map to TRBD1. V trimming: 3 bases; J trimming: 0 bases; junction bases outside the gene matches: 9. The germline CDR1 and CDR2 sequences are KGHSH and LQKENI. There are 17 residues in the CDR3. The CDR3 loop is CASSPLEQGAVNTEAFF. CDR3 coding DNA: TGTGCCAGCTCACCTTTAGAGCAGGGGGCCGTGAACACTGAAGCTTTCTTT.

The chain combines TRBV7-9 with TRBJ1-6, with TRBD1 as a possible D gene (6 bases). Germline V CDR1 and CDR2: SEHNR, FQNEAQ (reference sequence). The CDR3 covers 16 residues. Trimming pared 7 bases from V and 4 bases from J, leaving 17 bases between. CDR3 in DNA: TGTGCCAGCACCCACACTGGGACACTATATAATTCACCCCTCCACTTT. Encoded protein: CASTHTGTLYNSPLHF. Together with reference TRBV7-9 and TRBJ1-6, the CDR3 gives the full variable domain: DTGVSQNPRHKITKRGQNVTFRCDPISEHNRLYWYRQTLGQGPEFLTYFQNEAQLEKSRLLSDRFSAERPKGSFSTLEIQRTEQGDSAMYLCASTHTGTLYNSPLHFGNGTRLTVT.